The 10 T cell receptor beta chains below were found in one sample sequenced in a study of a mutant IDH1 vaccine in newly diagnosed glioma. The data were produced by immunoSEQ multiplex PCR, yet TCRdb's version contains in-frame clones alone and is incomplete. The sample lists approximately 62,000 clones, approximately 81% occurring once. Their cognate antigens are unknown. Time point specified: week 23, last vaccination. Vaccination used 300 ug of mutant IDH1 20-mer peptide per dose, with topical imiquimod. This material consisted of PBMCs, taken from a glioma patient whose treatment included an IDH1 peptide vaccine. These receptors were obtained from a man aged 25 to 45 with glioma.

This CDR3 is CASHRFYEQYF. The CDR3 DNA follows: TGTGCCAGCCACCGATTCTACGAGCAGTACTTC. The chain uses TRBV28 and TRBJ2-7, with D uncertain. Germline assignment: CDR1 MDHEN and CDR2 SYDVKM. The ends were cut back, 8 bases at V and 3 bases at J, with 8 bases in the middle. CDR3 length equals 11 residues.

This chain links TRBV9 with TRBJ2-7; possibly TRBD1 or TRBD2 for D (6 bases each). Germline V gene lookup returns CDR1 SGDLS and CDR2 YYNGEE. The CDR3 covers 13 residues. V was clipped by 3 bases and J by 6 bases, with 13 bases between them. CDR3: CASSAGAALEQYF. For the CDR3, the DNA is TGTGCCAGCAGCGCGGGGGCCGCACTCGAGCAGTACTTC. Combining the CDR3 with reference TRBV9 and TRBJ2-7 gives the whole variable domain DSGVTQTPKHLITATGQRVTLRCSPRSGDLSVYWYQQSLDQGLQFLIQYYNGEERAKGNILERFSAQQFPDLHSELNLSSLELGDSALYFCASSAGAALEQYFGPGTRLTVT.

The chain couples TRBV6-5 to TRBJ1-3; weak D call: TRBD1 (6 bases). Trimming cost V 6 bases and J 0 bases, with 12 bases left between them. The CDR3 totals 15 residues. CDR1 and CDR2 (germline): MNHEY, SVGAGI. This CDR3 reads CASSPDRSSGNTIYF. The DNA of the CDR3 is TGTGCCAGCAGCCCCGACAGGAGCTCTGGAAACACCATATATTTT.

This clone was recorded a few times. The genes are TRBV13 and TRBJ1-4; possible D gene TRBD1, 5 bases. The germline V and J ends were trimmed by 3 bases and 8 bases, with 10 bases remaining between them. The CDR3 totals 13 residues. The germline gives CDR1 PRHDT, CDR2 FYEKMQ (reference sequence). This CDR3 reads CASSFPRDEKLFF. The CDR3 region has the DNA TGTGCCAGCAGCTTCCCAAGGGACGAAAAACTGTTTTTT.

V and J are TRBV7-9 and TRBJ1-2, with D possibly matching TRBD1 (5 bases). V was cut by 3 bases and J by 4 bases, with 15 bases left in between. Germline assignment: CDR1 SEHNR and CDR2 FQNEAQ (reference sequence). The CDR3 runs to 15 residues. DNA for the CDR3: TGTGCCAGCAGCTTGGTCCAGGGAGACCTCTATGGCTACACCTTC. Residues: CASSLVQGDLYGYTF. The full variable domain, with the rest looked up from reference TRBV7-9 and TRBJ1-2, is DTGVSQNPRHKITKRGQNVTFRCDPISEHNRLYWYRQTLGQGPEFLTYFQNEAQLEKSRLLSDRFSAERPKGSFSTLEIQRTEQGDSAMYLCASSLVQGDLYGYTFGSGTRLTVV.

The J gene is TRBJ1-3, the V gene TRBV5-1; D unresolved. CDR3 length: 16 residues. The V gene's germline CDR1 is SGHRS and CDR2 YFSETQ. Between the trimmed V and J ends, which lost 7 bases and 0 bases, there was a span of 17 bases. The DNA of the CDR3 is TGCGCCAGCTCCCCCTCTGGGCGCTTCTCTGGAAACACCATATATTTT. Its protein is CASSPSGRFSGNTIYF.

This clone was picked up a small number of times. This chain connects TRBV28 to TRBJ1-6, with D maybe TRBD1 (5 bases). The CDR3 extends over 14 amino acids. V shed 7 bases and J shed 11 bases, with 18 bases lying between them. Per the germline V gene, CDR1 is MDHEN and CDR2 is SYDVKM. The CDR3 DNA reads TGTGCCAGCATCCCAGCGGGGGTCCCAGCACCCCTCCACTTT. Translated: CASIPAGVPAPLHF.

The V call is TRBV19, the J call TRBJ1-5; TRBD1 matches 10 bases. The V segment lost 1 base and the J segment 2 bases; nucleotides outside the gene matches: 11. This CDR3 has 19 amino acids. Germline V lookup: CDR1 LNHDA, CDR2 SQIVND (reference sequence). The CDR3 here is CASSIVGQGMGGGNQPQHF. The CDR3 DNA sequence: TGTGCCAGTAGTATAGTGGGACAGGGGATGGGCGGGGGCAATCAGCCCCAGCATTTT.

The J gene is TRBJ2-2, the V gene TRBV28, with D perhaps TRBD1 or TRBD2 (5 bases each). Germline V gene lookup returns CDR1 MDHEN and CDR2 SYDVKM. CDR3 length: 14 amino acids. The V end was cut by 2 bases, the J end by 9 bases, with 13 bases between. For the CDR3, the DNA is TGTGCCAGCAGTTTAGAGGGACCGAACAGGGAGCTGTTTTTT. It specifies CASSLEGPNRELFF.

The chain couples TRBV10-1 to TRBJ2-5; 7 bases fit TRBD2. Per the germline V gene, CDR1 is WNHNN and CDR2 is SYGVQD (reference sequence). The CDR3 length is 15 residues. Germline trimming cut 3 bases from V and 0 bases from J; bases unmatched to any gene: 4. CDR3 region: CASSDPGLYQETQYF. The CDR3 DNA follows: TGCGCCAGCAGTGACCCGGGACTATACCAAGAGACCCAGTACTTC.